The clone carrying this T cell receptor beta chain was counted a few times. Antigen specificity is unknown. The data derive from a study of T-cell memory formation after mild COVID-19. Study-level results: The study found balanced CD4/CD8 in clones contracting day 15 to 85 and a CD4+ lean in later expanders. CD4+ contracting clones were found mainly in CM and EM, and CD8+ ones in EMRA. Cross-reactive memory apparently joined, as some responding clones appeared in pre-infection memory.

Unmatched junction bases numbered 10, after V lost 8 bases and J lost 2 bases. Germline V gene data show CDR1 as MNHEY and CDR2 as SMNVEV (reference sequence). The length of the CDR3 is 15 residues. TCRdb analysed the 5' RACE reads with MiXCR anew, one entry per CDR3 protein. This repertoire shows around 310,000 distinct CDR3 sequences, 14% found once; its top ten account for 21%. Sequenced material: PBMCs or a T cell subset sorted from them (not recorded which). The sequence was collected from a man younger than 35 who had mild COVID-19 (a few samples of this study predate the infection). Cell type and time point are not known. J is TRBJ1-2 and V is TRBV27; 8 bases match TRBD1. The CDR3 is CASSGTGGANYGYTF. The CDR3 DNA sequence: TGTGCCAGCTCCGGGACAGGAGGCGCGAACTATGGCTACACCTTC.